The 31 T cell receptor beta chains below come from one sample, sequenced in a study of spatial heterogeneity in lung cancer. Specified time point: sample taken at primary tumor resection. In each case, whole RNA from tumor, nontumor lung or frozen PBMC was sequenced unsorted. From the 5' RACE reads, TCRdb called clonotypes with MiXCR, one entry per CDR3 protein. The table has roughly 36,000 distinct CDR3 sequences, 5.8% seen once. The source was PBMCs, collected at surgery. Receptor source: a male donor with early-stage non-small cell lung cancer.

This clonotype has ten or more counts. The chain is built from TRBV19 and TRBJ1-5, with a possible D match to TRBD1 (5 bases). CDR3 length: 16 residues. Trimming left V 1 base short and J 4 bases short, with 14 bases between. The germline V gene has CDR1 LNHDA and CDR2 SQIVND (reference sequence). Written as DNA, the CDR3 is TGTGCCAGTAGTATAGCGGGGGTCAGGTTGAATCAGCCCCAGCATTTT. It yields the protein CASSIAGVRLNQPQHF.

In its sample, this clonotype was seen many times. The genes are TRBV5-6 and TRBJ1-3; no clear D. Germline V lookup: CDR1 SGHDT, CDR2 YYEEEE. Trimming took off 0 bases at V and 2 bases at J, with 6 bases between the two ends. The CDR3 has 14 amino acids. Here the CDR3 DNA reads TGTGCCAGCAGCTTGGGGCAGGCTGGAAACACCATATATTTT. The encoded protein is CASSLGQAGNTIYF.

This clonotype was seen many times. This chain links TRBV5-1 with TRBJ2-3; 11 bases agree with TRBD1. This CDR3 has 16 amino acids. Trimming cost V 0 bases and J 4 bases; bases outside gene matches: 4. Germline V CDR1 and CDR2: SGHRS, YFSETQ. DNA for the CDR3: TGCGCCAGCAGCTTGGGGTGGACAGGGGGCGCAGATACGCAGTATTTT. It is translated as CASSLGWTGGADTQYF.

A few counts support this clonotype. V and J are TRBV5-1 and TRBJ1-6; 9 positions match TRBD1. Trimming cost V 4 bases and J 5 bases; bases outside gene matches: 7. CDR3 length equals 16 residues. Germline CDR1 SGHRS, CDR2 YFSETQ. The CDR3 coding sequence is TGCGCCAGCAGCAGAGGAGGGACAGGGAATAATTCACCCCTCCACTTT. It yields the protein CASSRGGTGNNSPLHF.

This clonotype has only a few counts. The chain recombines TRBV20-1 with TRBJ1-5; tentatively, D is TRBD1 (6 bases). CDR3 length: 18 amino acids. CDR1 and CDR2 (germline): DFQATT, SNEGSKA (reference sequence). Trimming took 0 bases from V and 6 from J, leaving 24 bases between them. The CDR3 protein is CSAREGGGRGAVGQPQHF. CDR3 bases: TGCAGTGCTAGAGAGGGTGGAGGGCGGGGGGCTGTGGGTCAGCCCCAGCATTTT.

In this sample, this clonotype turned up many times. This chain links TRBV20-1 with TRBJ2-1; the D is unclear. CDR1 is DFQATT, CDR2 SNEGSKA, per germline (reference sequence). The V end was cut by 3 bases, the J end by 4 bases, with 1 base between. The CDR3 is 10 amino acids. CDR3 coding DNA: TGCAGTGCTAGGTACAATGAGCAGTTCTTC. Its protein is CSARYNEQFF.

This clonotype was counted at least ten times. J is TRBJ2-3 and V is TRBV11-2, with 8 bases fitting TRBD2. Trimming cost V 1 base and J 1 base; bases outside gene matches: 4. This CDR3 has 16 residues. Germline V lookup: CDR1 SGHAT, CDR2 FQNNGV. The CDR3 DNA follows: TGTGCCAGCAGCTTAGGATTCGGGGGGGGCACAGATACGCAGTATTTT. It encodes CASSLGFGGGTDTQYF.

This clonotype was picked up many times. V is TRBV5-1 and J is TRBJ2-1; 7 bases fit TRBD2. Germline loops: CDR1 SGHRS, CDR2 YFSETQ. V was clipped by 7 bases and J by 3 bases; unmatched bases: 7. The CDR3 spans 14 residues. The CDR3 sequence is CASHHGLVYNEQFF. CDR3 in DNA: TGCGCCAGCCACCATGGACTAGTCTACAATGAGCAGTTCTTC. Full variable domain (remainder filled in from reference TRBV5-1 and TRBJ2-1): KAGVTQTPRYLIKTRGQQVTLSCSPISGHRSVSWYQQTPGQGLQFLFEYFSETQRNKGNFPGRFSGRQFSNSRSEMNVSTLELGDSALYLCASHHGLVYNEQFFGPGTRLTVL.

This chain joins TRBV19 and TRBJ1-5; tentative D call: TRBD1 (5 bases). Germline V gene lookup returns CDR1 LNHDA and CDR2 SQIVND (reference sequence). This CDR3 comprises 13 residues. Between the trimmed V and J ends, which lost 8 bases and 11 bases, there was a span of 19 bases. The CDR3: CASRGPEWEAQHF. DNA of the CDR3: TGTGCCAGTCGGGGCCCGGAATGGGAGGCCCAGCATTTT.

The chain carries TRBV20-1 and TRBJ1-4, with D possibly TRBD1 on 6 matching bases. There are 15 residues in the CDR3. Looked up from germline, CDR1 is DFQATT and CDR2 is SNEGSKA (reference sequence). Between the trimmed V and J ends, which lost 2 bases and 8 bases, there was a span of 18 bases. CDR3 sequence reads: CSARSVGGSLEKLFF. Written as DNA, the CDR3 is TGCAGTGCTAGAAGCGTAGGGGGTTCTTTGGAAAAACTGTTTTTT.

This clonotype was seen many times. The CDR3 protein is CASSLTGGRSPLHF. In nucleotides, the CDR3 is TGTGCCAGCAGCTTAACGGGGGGTCGTTCACCCCTCCACTTT. V and J are TRBV7-3 and TRBJ1-6; D may be TRBD1 (5 bases). This CDR3 has 14 residues. The germline CDR1 and CDR2 sequences are SGHTA and FQGTGA. V was clipped by 0 bases and J by 9 bases, with 9 bases between them. Looking up the rest from reference TRBV7-3 and TRBJ1-6 gives the full variable domain: GAGVSQTPSNKVTEKGKYVELRCDPISGHTALYWYRQSLGQGPEFLIYFQGTGAADDSGLPNDRFFAVRPEGSVSTLKIQRTERGDSAVYLCASSLTGGRSPLHFGNGTRLTVT.

This clonotype came up many times. The chain links TRBV6-5 to TRBJ2-3; 7 bases are shared with TRBD1. The V gene end was trimmed by 4 bases and the J gene end by 0 bases; junction bases not matched to a gene: 4. Germline CDR1 reads MNHEY; CDR2 reads SVGAGI. The CDR3 runs to 15 residues. CDR3 nucleotides: TGTGCCAGCAGTTGGGGACAGTCTAGCACAGATACGCAGTATTTT. Its protein is CASSWGQSSTDTQYF.

This clonotype was detected ten times or more. The chain joins TRBV7-8 to TRBJ2-5, with D perhaps matching TRBD2 (7 bases). The V end lost 3 bases, the J end lost 4 bases, and 12 bases lay between the germline ends. Germline V gene sequence: CDR1 SGHVS, CDR2 FQNEAQ. The CDR3 loop spans 14 amino acids. As DNA, the CDR3 is TGTGCCAGCAGCTTCGGAGGGGGGGGAGAGACCCAGTACTTC. Translated: CASSFGGGGETQYF. Complete variable domain (other parts from reference TRBV7-8 and TRBJ2-5): GAGVSQSPRYKVAKRGQDVALRCDPISGHVSLFWYQQALGQGPEFLTYFQNEAQLDKSGLPSDRFFAERPEGSVSTLKIQRTQQEDSAVYLCASSFGGGGETQYFGPGTRLLVL.

This clonotype occurred a few times. The V call is TRBV15, the J call TRBJ2-7; 7 nucleotides match TRBD1. From germline, CDR1 is LNHNV and CDR2 YYDKDF (reference sequence). This CDR3 has 14 residues. The ends lost 9 bases at V and 2 bases at J; junction bases unmatched: 10. The CDR3 coding sequence is TGTGCCACTTCACTTGCGACAGGGACCTACGAGCAGTACTTC. Protein sequence: CATSLATGTYEQYF.

This clonotype occurred many times. The rearrangement joins TRBV2 to TRBJ2-3; 8 bases map to TRBD2. Germline V gene sequence: CDR1 SNHLY, CDR2 FYNNEI. Trimming removed 9 bases from V and 4 bases from J; junction bases left unmatched: 21. CDR3 size: 18 residues. CDR3 residues: CARGPPGRVAGFSDTQYF. CDR3 in DNA: TGTGCCAGAGGCCCTCCCGGGAGAGTAGCGGGGTTTTCAGATACGCAGTATTTT.

There are many counts of this clonotype. The CDR3 loop is CAISEWTVNTGELFF. The CDR3 coding sequence is TGTGCCATCAGTGAGTGGACAGTTAACACCGGGGAGCTGTTTTTT. The V gene is TRBV10-3, the J gene TRBJ2-2, with D possibly being TRBD1 (6 bases). CDR3 size: 15 residues. The V end lost 1 base, the J end lost 2 bases, and 8 bases lay between the germline ends. Germline CDR1 and CDR2: ENHRY and SYGVKD.

The chain links TRBV6-5 to TRBJ1-1; 9 nucleotides agree with TRBD1. This CDR3 has 12 amino acids. Germline-derived CDR1 and CDR2 are MNHEY and SVGAGI. The V segment lost 7 bases and the J segment 12 bases; nucleotides outside the gene matches: 9. CDR3 loop: CASNAGTGSTFF. For the CDR3, the DNA is TGTGCCAGCAATGCCGGGACAGGGTCAACTTTCTTT.

This clonotype was observed at least ten times. The chain recombines TRBV29-1 with TRBJ2-3, with TRBD1 matching 10 bases. The ends lost 8 bases at V and 3 bases at J; junction bases unmatched: 5. This CDR3 contains 13 residues. CDR1 is SQVTM and CDR2 is ANQGSEA in the germline V gene. The CDR3 DNA follows: TGCAGCACGGGACAGGGGCAGACAGATACGCAGTATTTT. Residues: CSTGQGQTDTQYF.

This clonotype was observed a few times. This rearrangement joins TRBV5-1 to TRBJ2-3, with D possibly matching TRBD2 (6 bases). The CDR3 is 16 residues long. The V gene's germline CDR1 is SGHRS and CDR2 YFSETQ. V dropped 2 bases and J dropped 0 bases, with 13 bases sitting between them. CDR3 in amino acids: CASSFRVGGSTDTQYF. CDR3 nucleotide sequence: TGCGCCAGCAGCTTCCGCGTGGGGGGAAGCACAGATACGCAGTATTTT.

This clonotype has ten or more counts. The chain recombines TRBV13 with TRBJ2-3, with D perhaps being TRBD1 or TRBD2 (5 bases each). Trimming took 5 bases from V and 6 from J, leaving 18 bases between them. This CDR3 is built from 15 residues. Germline values: CDR1 PRHDT, CDR2 FYEKMQ (reference sequence). The CDR3 bases are TGTGCCAGCAGCCCGAGGCAGGGAAGGAGGGATACGCAGTATTTT. Its protein product is CASSPRQGRRDTQYF. Supplemented by reference TRBV13 and TRBJ2-3, the full variable domain reads AAGVIQSPRHLIKEKRETATLKCYPIPRHDTVYWYQQGPGQDPQFLISFYEKMQSDKGSIPDRFSAQQFSDYHSELNMSSLELGDSALYFCASSPRQGRRDTQYFGPGTRLTVL.

This clonotype has ten or more counts. This sequence joins TRBV20-1 and TRBJ1-5; D unresolved. The germline CDR1 and CDR2 sequences are DFQATT and SNEGSKA (reference sequence). This CDR3 has 16 residues. Trimming pared 1 base from V and 0 bases from J, leaving 13 bases between. The CDR3 protein is CSARVGREFSNQPQHF. CDR3 bases: TGCAGTGCTAGAGTGGGTAGGGAATTTAGCAATCAGCCCCAGCATTTT.

Many counts were recorded for this clonotype. The chain combines TRBV11-2 with TRBJ1-4, with 7 bases lining up with TRBD1. Germline CDR1 SGHAT, CDR2 FQNNGV. This CDR3 has 13 residues. V was clipped by 2 bases and J by 7 bases; unmatched bases: 1. The CDR3 spells CASSLRQGEKLFF. The CDR3 bases are TGTGCCAGCAGCTTACGACAGGGTGAAAAACTGTTTTTT.

This clonotype was observed a handful of times. In nucleotides, the CDR3 is TGTGCCAGCAGCTTAGCTGGGGCCACTGACTTGGGGGAGCTGTTTTTT. It specifies CASSLAGATDLGELFF. The chain joins TRBV7-9 to TRBJ2-2, with a tentative D call TRBD1 (5 bases). Germline CDR1 is SEHNR and CDR2 is FQNEAQ (reference sequence). V lost 0 bases and J 8 bases, leaving 16 bases between the germline ends. This CDR3 has 16 residues.

This clonotype was observed many times. V gene TRBV11-2 combines with J gene TRBJ1-1; D unclear. Trimming shortened V by 1 base and J by 0 bases, and 12 bases separated the two germline ends. The CDR3 runs 16 residues. Looked up from germline, CDR1 is SGHAT and CDR2 is FQNNGV. The CDR3 region has the DNA TGTGCCAGCAGCTTAGGATTGGGGAACCTGAACACTGAAGCTTTCTTT. Its translation is CASSLGLGNLNTEAFF. The complete variable domain, with remaining parts taken from reference TRBV11-2 and TRBJ1-1, reads EAGVAQSPRYKIIEKRQSVAFWCNPISGHATLYWYQQILGQGPKLLIQFQNNGVVDDSQLPKDRFSAERLKGVDSTLKIQPAKLEDSAVYLCASSLGLGNLNTEAFFGQGTRLTVV.

This clonotype appeared many times. The genes are TRBV29-1 and TRBJ1-2, with D uncertain. Germline V gives CDR1 SQVTM, CDR2 ANQGSEA. The ends were cut back, 8 bases at V and 6 bases at J, with 13 bases in the middle. The CDR3 sequence is 11 residues long. The CDR3 reads CSFAHSNGYTF. The DNA of the CDR3 is TGCAGCTTCGCGCATTCGAATGGCTACACCTTC.

There are many counts of this clonotype. J is TRBJ1-2 and V is TRBV5-5, with D tentatively TRBD1 (6 bases). The CDR3 covers 15 residues. Trimming removed 2 bases from V and 6 bases from J, with 17 bases in between. CDR1 and CDR2 from the germline V gene are SGHKS and YYEKEE (reference sequence). This chain's CDR3 is CASSFVTTGLHGYTF. CDR3 DNA: TGTGCCAGCAGCTTTGTAACCACAGGGCTCCATGGCTACACCTTC.

This clonotype was recorded many times. CDR3 in amino acids: CASSTREERWEQYF. As DNA, the CDR3 is TGTGCCAGCAGTACCAGAGAGGAGAGGTGGGAGCAGTACTTC. This chain links TRBV12-3 or TRBV12-4 with TRBJ2-7; D is unresolved. V lost 5 bases, J lost 7 bases, and 18 bases lay in between. CDR3 length: 14 residues.

The sample holds many counts of this clonotype. The gene calls are TRBV9 and TRBJ2-1; 9 positions agree with TRBD2. The CDR3 is 17 amino acids. Trimming removed 0 bases from V and 2 bases from J; junction bases left unmatched: 6. In germline, CDR1 is SGDLS, CDR2 YYNGEE. The CDR3 loop is CASSVGVAGAPYNEQFF. As DNA, the CDR3 is TGTGCCAGCAGCGTAGGGGTAGCGGGGGCCCCCTACAATGAGCAGTTCTTC.

This rearrangement joins TRBV10-3 to TRBJ2-5; 10 bases agree with TRBD2. The CDR3 runs 17 residues. The germline V gene has CDR1 ENHRY and CDR2 SYGVKD. J gave up 2 bases and V 7 bases, and 13 bases lay outside the gene matches. This chain's CDR3 is CAITPGPSSGGQETQYF. The DNA for the CDR3 is TGTGCCATCACGCCGGGCCCATCTAGCGGGGGACAAGAGACCCAGTACTTC.

This clonotype was counted ten times or more. The chain joins TRBV30 to TRBJ2-3; TRBD1 agrees at 8 bases. CDR3 length equals 15 residues. CDR1 GTSNPN and CDR2 SVGIG come from the germline V gene (reference sequence). With 3 bases clipped from V and 3 bases from J, the junction kept 8 bases outside the gene matches. CDR3 bases: TGTGCCTGGAGAGCCCGACAGGGGCGGACAGATACGCAGTATTTT. Its translation: CAWRARQGRTDTQYF.

Many counts were recorded for this clonotype. V and J are TRBV20-1 and TRBJ2-7; the D call may be TRBD1 or TRBD2 (5 bases each). The CDR3 contains 14 residues. Trimming took off 5 bases at V and 5 bases at J, with 19 bases between the two ends. Germline loops: CDR1 DFQATT, CDR2 SNEGSKA (reference sequence). CDR3 sequence (DNA): TGCAGTGCTGCTCGGGACGGCTCCCCAGACGAGCAGTACTTC. Residues: CSAARDGSPDEQYF.